This paragraph reports one T cell receptor (beta chain). Seattle patients were enrolled during active infection and followed longitudinally. The CDR3 runs to 15 residues. CDR1 and CDR2 (germline): SGHTA, FQGNSA. V was shortened by 1 base and J by 6 bases, with 13 bases between the two germline ends. The sample originates from a study of blood T cell repertoires in COVID-19. TCRdb's table, derived via immunoSEQ multiplex PCR, lists solely in-frame clones and lacks some. The sample contains tens of thousands of clones, around 83% of which appear only once. V usage is TRBV7-2 and J usage is TRBJ1-5; a weak D match, TRBD1 (6 bases). The receptor was isolated from a man aged 55-75 years with COVID-19, enrolled during active disease. Input material: peripheral blood. The CDR3 region is CASSLGTVGSQPQHF. CDR3 coding DNA: TGTGCCAGCAGCTTAGGGACAGTTGGCAGTCAGCCCCAGCATTTT.